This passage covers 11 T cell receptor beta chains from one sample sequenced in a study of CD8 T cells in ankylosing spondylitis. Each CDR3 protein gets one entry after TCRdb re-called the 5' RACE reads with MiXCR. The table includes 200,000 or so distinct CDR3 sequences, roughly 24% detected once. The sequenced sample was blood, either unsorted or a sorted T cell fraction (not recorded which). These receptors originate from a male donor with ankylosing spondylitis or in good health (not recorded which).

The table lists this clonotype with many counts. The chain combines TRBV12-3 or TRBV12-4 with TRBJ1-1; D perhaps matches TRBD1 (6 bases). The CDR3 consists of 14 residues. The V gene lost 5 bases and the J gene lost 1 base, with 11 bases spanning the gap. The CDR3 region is CASSKQGWNTEAFF. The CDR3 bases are TGTGCCAGCAGTAAACAGGGCTGGAACACTGAAGCTTTCTTT.

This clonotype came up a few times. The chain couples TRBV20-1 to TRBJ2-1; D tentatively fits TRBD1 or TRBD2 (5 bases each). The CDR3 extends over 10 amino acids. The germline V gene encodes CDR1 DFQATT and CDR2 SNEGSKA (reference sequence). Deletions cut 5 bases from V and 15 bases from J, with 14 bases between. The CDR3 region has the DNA TGCAGTGCTGGCCTAGTTGGGGGGTTCTTC. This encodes CSAGLVGGFF.

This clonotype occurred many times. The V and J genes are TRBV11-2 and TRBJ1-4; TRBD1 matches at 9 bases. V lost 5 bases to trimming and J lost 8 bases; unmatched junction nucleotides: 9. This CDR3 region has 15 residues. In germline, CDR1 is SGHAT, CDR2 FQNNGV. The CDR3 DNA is TGTGCCAGCAGCACGACCGGGACAGGGTACGAAAAACTGTTTTTT. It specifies CASSTTGTGYEKLFF.

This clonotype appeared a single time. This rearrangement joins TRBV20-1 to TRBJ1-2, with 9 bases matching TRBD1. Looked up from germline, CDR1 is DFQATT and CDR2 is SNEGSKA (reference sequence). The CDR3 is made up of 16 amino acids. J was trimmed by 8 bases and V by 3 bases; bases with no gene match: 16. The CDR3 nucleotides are TGCAGTGCTAGGGACTCTTCCCGACAGGGGGTTAGAGGCTACACCTTC. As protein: CSARDSSRQGVRGYTF.

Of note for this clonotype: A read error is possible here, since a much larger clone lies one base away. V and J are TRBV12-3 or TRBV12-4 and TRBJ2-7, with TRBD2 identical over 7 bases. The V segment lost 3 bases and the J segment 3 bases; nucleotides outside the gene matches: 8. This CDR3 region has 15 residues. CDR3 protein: CASSFGTNGSYEQYF. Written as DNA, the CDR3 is TGTGCCAGCAGTTTCGGGACTAACGGGAGCTACGAGCAGTACTTC.

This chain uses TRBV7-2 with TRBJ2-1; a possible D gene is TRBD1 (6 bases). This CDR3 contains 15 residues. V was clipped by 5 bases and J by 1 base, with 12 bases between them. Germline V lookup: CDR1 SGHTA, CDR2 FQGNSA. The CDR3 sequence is CASSQDRTSYNEQFF. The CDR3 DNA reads TGTGCCAGCAGCCAAGACAGGACATCCTACAATGAGCAGTTCTTC.

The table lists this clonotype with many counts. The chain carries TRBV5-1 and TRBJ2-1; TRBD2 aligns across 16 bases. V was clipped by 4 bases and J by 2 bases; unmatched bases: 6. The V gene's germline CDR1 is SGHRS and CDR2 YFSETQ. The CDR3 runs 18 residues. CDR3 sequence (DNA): TGCGCCAGCAGCGTGGGGACTAGCGGGAGGGGTCCCTACAATGAGCAGTTCTTC. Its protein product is CASSVGTSGRGPYNEQFF.

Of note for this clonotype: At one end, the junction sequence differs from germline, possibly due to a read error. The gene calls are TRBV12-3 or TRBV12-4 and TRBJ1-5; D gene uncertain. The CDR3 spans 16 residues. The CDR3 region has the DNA TGTGCCAGTAGTTTGGATGGACCCCCTCCAGTTCAGCCCCAGCATTTT. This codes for CASSLDGPPPVQPQHF.

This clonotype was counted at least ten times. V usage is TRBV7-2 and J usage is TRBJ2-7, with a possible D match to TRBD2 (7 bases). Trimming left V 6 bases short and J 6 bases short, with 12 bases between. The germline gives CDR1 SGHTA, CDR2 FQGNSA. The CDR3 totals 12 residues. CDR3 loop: CASRGGGFEQYF. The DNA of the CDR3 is TGTGCCAGCAGAGGGGGAGGGTTCGAGCAGTACTTC.

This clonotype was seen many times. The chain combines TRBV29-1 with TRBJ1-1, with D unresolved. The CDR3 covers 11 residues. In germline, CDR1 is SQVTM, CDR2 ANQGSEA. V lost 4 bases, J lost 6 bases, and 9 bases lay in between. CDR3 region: CSVGEVPEAFF. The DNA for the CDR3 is TGCAGCGTTGGAGAGGTCCCTGAAGCTTTCTTT.

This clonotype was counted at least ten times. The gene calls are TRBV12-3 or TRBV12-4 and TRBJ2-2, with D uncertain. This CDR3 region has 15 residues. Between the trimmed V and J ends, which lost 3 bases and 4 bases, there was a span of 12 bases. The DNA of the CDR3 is TGTGCCAGCAGTTTGCTGGCTTCCGGCACCGGGGAGCTGTTTTTT. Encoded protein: CASSLLASGTGELFF.